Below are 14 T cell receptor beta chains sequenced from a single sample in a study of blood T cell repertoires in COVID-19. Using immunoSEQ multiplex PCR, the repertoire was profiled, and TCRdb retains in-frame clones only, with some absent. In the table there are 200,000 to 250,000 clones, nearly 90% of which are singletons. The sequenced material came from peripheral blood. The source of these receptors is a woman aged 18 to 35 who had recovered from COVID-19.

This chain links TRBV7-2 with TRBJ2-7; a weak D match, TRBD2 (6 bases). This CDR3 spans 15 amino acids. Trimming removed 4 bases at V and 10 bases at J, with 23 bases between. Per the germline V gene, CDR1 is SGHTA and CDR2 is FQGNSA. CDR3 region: CASSSLGGPGVGQYF. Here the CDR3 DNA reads TGTGCCAGCAGCTCGTTGGGCGGGCCGGGGGTTGGTCAGTACTTC.

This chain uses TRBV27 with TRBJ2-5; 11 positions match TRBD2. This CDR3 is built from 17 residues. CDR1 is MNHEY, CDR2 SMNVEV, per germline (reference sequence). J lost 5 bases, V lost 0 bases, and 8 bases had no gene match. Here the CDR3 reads CASSLSPNLAGGETQYF. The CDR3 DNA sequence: TGTGCCAGCAGTTTATCCCCCAACCTAGCGGGAGGTGAGACCCAGTACTTC.

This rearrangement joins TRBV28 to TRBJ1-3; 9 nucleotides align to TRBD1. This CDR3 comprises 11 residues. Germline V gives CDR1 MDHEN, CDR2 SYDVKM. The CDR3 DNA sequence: TGTGTCCTCGGGTCTGACAGGGGGGTATATTTT. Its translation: CVLGSDRGVYF.

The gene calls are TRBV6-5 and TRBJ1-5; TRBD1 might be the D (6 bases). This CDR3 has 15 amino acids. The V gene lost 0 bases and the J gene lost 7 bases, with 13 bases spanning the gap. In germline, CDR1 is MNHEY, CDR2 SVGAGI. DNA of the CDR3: TGTGCCAGCAGTTACTCCGGACAGTCCGGGCAGCCCCAGCATTTT. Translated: CASSYSGQSGQPQHF.

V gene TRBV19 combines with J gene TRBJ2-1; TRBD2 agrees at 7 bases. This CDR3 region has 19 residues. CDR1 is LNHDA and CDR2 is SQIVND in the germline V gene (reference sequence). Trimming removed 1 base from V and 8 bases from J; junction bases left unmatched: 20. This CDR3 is CASSIVGSSGGPGRDEQFF. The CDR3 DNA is TGTGCCAGTAGTATAGTTGGCAGTTCGGGCGGACCTGGGAGGGATGAGCAGTTCTTC.

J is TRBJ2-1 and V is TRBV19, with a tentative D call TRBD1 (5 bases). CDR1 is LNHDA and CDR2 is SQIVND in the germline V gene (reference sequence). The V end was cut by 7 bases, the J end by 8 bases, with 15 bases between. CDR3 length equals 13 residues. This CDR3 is CASTWTSVDEQFF. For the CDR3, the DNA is TGTGCCAGTACGTGGACATCAGTTGATGAGCAGTTCTTC.

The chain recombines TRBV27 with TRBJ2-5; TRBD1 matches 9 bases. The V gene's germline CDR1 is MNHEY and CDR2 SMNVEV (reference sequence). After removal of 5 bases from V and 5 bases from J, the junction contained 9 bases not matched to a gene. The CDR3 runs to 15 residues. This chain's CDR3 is CASSPTGGWLETQYF. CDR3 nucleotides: TGTGCCAGCAGTCCTACAGGGGGCTGGTTGGAGACCCAGTACTTC.

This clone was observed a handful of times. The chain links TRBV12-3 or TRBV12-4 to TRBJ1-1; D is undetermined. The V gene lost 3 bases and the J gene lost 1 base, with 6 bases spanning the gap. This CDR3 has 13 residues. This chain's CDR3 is CASSFQENTEAFF. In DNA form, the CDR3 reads TGTGCCAGCAGTTTCCAGGAGAACACTGAAGCTTTCTTT.

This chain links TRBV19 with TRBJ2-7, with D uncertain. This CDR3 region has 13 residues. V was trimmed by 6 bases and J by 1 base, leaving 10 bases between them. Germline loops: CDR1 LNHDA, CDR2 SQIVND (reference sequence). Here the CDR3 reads CASRLTESYEQYF. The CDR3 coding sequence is TGTGCCAGTAGGCTTACAGAATCCTACGAGCAGTACTTC.

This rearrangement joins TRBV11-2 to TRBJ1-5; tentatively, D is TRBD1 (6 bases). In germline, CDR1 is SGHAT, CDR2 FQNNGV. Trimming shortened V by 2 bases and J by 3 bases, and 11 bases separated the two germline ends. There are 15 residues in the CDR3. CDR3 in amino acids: CASSLTSGDNQPQHF. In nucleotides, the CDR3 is TGTGCCAGCAGCTTAACTTCAGGGGACAATCAGCCCCAGCATTTT.

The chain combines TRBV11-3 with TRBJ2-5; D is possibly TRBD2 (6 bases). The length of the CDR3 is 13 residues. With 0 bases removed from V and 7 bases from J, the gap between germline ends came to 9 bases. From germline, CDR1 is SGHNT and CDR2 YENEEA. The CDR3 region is CASSLDTAGTQYF. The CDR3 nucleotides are TGTGCCAGCAGCTTAGATACAGCGGGGACCCAGTACTTC.

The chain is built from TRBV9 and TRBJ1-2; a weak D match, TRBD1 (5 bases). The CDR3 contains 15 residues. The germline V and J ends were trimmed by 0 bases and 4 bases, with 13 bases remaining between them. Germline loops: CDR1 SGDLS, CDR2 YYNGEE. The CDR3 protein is CASSVDYQGGYGYTF. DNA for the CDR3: TGTGCCAGCAGCGTAGATTATCAGGGAGGCTATGGCTACACCTTC.

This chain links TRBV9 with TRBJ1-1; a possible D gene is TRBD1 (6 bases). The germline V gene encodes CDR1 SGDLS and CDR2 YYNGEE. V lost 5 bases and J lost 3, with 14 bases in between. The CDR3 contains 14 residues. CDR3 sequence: CASRRGGSYTEAFF. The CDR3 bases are TGTGCCAGCAGGAGGGGGGGCTCCTACACTGAAGCTTTCTTT. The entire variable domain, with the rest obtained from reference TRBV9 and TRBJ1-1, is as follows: DSGVTQTPKHLITATGQRVTLRCSPRSGDLSVYWYQQSLDQGLQFLIQYYNGEERAKGNILERFSAQQFPDLHSELNLSSLELGDSALYFCASRRGGSYTEAFFGQGTRLTVV.

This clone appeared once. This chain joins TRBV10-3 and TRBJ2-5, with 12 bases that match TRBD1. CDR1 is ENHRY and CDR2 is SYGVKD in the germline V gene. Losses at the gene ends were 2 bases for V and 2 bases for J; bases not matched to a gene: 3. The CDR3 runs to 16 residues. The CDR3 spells CAISEGTGGIQETQYF. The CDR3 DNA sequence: TGTGCCATCAGTGAGGGGACAGGGGGCATTCAAGAGACCCAGTACTTC.